The 13 T cell receptor beta chains below all came from one sample that was sequenced in a study of vaccination and CD4 T cells after COVID-19. No cognate antigen is known for these TCRs. Treatment denoted: 10-day PBMC culture with coronavirus spike peptide pools or control peptides (ViraFEST assay). Samples of CD4+ T cells were obtained from the unexposed donor before the COVID-19 pandemic (2011-2018). With the Oncomine TCR Beta short-read assay, DNA from cultured CD4+ T cells was sequenced. One entry per CDR3 protein results from TCRdb running MiXCR on the PCR reads. This table has about 7,100 distinct CDR3 sequences, 40% to 55% appearing once. The specimen sequenced was CD4+ T cells from blood, cultured in vitro. Receptor source: a human donor in good health.

This chain connects TRBV7-3 to TRBJ2-3; 9 nucleotides agree with TRBD2. Losses at the gene ends were 5 bases for V and 0 bases for J; bases not matched to a gene: 6. The CDR3 has 16 amino acids. Germline V gene lookup returns CDR1 SGHTA and CDR2 FQGTGA. The CDR3 loop is CASSPSSGASTDTQYF. In DNA form, the CDR3 reads TGTGCCAGCAGCCCCTCTAGCGGGGCTAGCACAGATACGCAGTATTTT.

This clonotype was picked up one time. The V and J genes are TRBV5-4 and TRBJ2-5; D ambiguous. Germline loops: CDR1 SGHNT, CDR2 YYREEE (reference sequence). Trimming stripped 3 bases from V and 0 bases from J, with 9 bases between. CDR3 length: 14 amino acids. The CDR3 reads CASSSPDHQETQYF. CDR3 nucleotide sequence: TGTGCCAGCAGCTCCCCGGACCACCAAGAGACCCAGTACTTC.

J is TRBJ1-1 and V is TRBV7-9; D remains unclear. Germline CDR1 SEHNR, CDR2 FQNEAQ (reference sequence). V lost 6 bases and J 4 bases, leaving 12 bases between the germline ends. The CDR3 spans 13 residues. As DNA, the CDR3 is TGTGCCAGCAGTTCGAATCCCGGCACTGAAGCTTTCTTT. Translating gives CASSSNPGTEAFF.

This clonotype has more than one count but fewer than ten. The rearrangement joins TRBV19 to TRBJ1-1; D remains ambiguous. The CDR3 is 12 residues long. Trimming took off 4 bases at V and 11 bases at J, with 14 bases between the two ends. Per germline, CDR1 LNHDA and CDR2 SQIVND (reference sequence). The CDR3 DNA sequence: TGTGCCAGTAGTACCGACCTTCAAGTCGCTTTCTTT. It encodes CASSTDLQVAFF.

This chain links TRBV27 with TRBJ1-1; D ambiguous. V lost 3 bases to trimming and J lost 3 bases, with 8 bases between them. The CDR3 consists of 13 residues. Germline V lookup: CDR1 MNHEY, CDR2 SMNVEV (reference sequence). The CDR3 protein is CASSFSLYTEAFF. CDR3 DNA: TGTGCCAGCAGTTTTTCCCTCTACACTGAAGCTTTCTTT.

V gene TRBV5-4 combines with J gene TRBJ2-7; 8 positions agree with TRBD2. This CDR3 is built from 14 residues. The V gene's germline CDR1 is SGHNT and CDR2 YYREEE (reference sequence). With 2 bases clipped from V and 0 bases from J, the junction kept 1 base outside the gene matches. This CDR3 reads CASSLSGSSYEQYF. In DNA form, the CDR3 reads TGTGCCAGCAGCTTAAGCGGGAGCTCCTACGAGCAGTACTTC.

The chain joins TRBV7-8 to TRBJ2-3, with D possibly TRBD2 on 5 matching bases. Germline loops: CDR1 SGHVS, CDR2 FQNEAQ. The CDR3 has 12 residues. Trimming pared 4 bases from V and 13 bases from J, leaving 15 bases between. CDR3 nucleotides: TGTGCCAGCAGCTCCGGACTCGCTGGAAAGTATTTT. It specifies CASSSGLAGKYF.

The V gene is TRBV5-6, the J gene TRBJ1-2; D gene uncertain. The CDR3 has 16 residues. Germline-derived CDR1 and CDR2 are SGHDT and YYEEEE. V dropped 2 bases and J dropped 5 bases, with 19 bases sitting between them. CDR3: CASSLLTEILSYGYTF. CDR3 DNA: TGTGCCAGCAGCTTATTGACGGAGATACTGAGTTATGGCTACACCTTC.

The rearrangement joins TRBV4-2 to TRBJ2-5; 7 bases map to TRBD2. After removal of 6 bases from V and 3 bases from J, the junction contained 7 bases not matched to a gene. CDR1 LGHNA and CDR2 YNFKEQ come from the germline V gene. CDR3 length: 14 residues. The CDR3 here is CASRRSAGEETQYF. The CDR3 DNA reads as TGTGCCAGCAGACGGAGTGCGGGGGAAGAGACCCAGTACTTC.

The CDR3 coding sequence is TGTGCCAGCAGTTGGGGGACAGGGATGGGTCAGCCCCAGCATTTT. As protein: CASSWGTGMGQPQHF. The chain joins TRBV6-5 to TRBJ1-5; 9 nucleotides line up with TRBD1. The CDR3 totals 15 residues. Trimming removed 4 bases from V and 6 bases from J; junction bases left unmatched: 7. From germline, CDR1 is MNHEY and CDR2 SVGAGI.

The gene calls are TRBV5-1 and TRBJ1-1; TRBD1 matches 10 bases. The CDR3 has 16 residues. Germline V gives CDR1 SGHRS, CDR2 YFSETQ. J lost 6 bases, V lost 3 bases, and 11 bases had no gene match. The CDR3 DNA sequence: TGCGCCAGCAGCTGGGGCCGGGACAGGGGACGTCCTGAAGCTTTCTTT. It encodes CASSWGRDRGRPEAFF.

The chain couples TRBV6-1 to TRBJ2-7; D is possibly TRBD1 (6 bases). Germline CDR1 and CDR2: MNHNS and SASEGT. This CDR3 has 13 residues. V shed 4 bases and J shed 3 bases, with 10 bases lying between them. The CDR3 DNA is TGTGCCAGCAGTGGGGGACATTACTACGAGCAGTACTTC. It specifies CASSGGHYYEQYF.

The CDR3 reads CASSEWTEAFF. CDR3 in DNA: TGTGCCAGCAGTGAATGGACTGAAGCTTTCTTT. The rearrangement uses TRBV6-1 and TRBJ1-1; unclear D gene. The CDR3 totals 11 residues. Trimming left V 2 bases short and J 5 bases short, with 3 bases between. Germline V lookup: CDR1 MNHNS, CDR2 SASEGT.